This T cell receptor (beta chain) was sequenced during a study of blood T cell repertoires in COVID-19. As processed by the authors: The authors estimated nucleated cell counts from reference gene primer amplification. Libraries were prepared by immunoSEQ multiplex PCR; TCRdb keeps only in-frame clonotypes and omits some of them. Clone size and the V and J calls come from that table; the DNA yielded D and trimming. Here the sample spans about 310,000 clones, 89% being singletons. Material: PBMCs or T cells enriched from blood (not recorded which). The sequence was collected from a woman in her thirties or forties who had recovered from COVID-19.

The chain's CDR3 is CASSEALGTASNQPQHF. The CDR3 DNA is TGTGCCAGCAGTGAAGCGCTCGGGACAGCTAGCAATCAGCCCCAGCATTTT. The rearrangement uses TRBV6-1 and TRBJ1-5, with 7 bases identical to TRBD1. There are 17 residues in the CDR3. Trimming at V came to 0 bases and at J to 0 bases, leaving 5 bases not matched to a gene. CDR1 MNHNS and CDR2 SASEGT come from the germline V gene.